This entry lists 11 T cell receptor beta chains sequenced from one sample in a study of blood T cell repertoires in COVID-19. Here immunoSEQ multiplex PCR was the method, and the copy in TCRdb shows in-frame clones only, minus some. Altogether roughly 250,000 clones are present, just under 85% being singletons, with the ten largest covering around 6.8%. Sequencing was carried out using peripheral blood. The origin of the receptors is a woman aged 60-70 years with active or convalescent COVID-19.

This CDR3 reads CASSSGGRSNQPQHF. CDR3 DNA sequence: TGTGCCAGCAGCTCCGGGGGGCGATCCAATCAGCCCCAGCATTTT. This chain links TRBV6-5 with TRBJ1-5; weak D call: TRBD1 (6 bases). The CDR3 length is 15 residues. Germline lookup yields CDR1 MNHEY and CDR2 SVGAGI. Trimming took 6 bases from V and 3 from J, leaving 15 bases between them.

The V and J genes are TRBV7-9 and TRBJ1-3; TRBD1 agrees at 7 bases. Germline V gives CDR1 SEHNR, CDR2 FQNEAQ (reference sequence). The V and J ends lost 5 bases and 0 bases, in that order; junction bases with no gene match: 10. This CDR3 has 17 residues. CDR3 sequence: CASSRPGTVGSGNTIYF. The CDR3, as DNA: TGTGCCAGCAGCCGTCCCGGGACAGTAGGCTCTGGAAACACCATATATTTT. Full variable domain (outside the CDR3, taken from reference TRBV7-9 and TRBJ1-3): DTGVSQNPRHKITKRGQNVTFRCDPISEHNRLYWYRQTLGQGPEFLTYFQNEAQLEKSRLLSDRFSAERPKGSFSTLEIQRTEQGDSAMYLCASSRPGTVGSGNTIYFGEGSWLTVV.

This clone was found a few times. The chain is built from TRBV21-1 and TRBJ2-7; TRBD2 was called by the table and not checked on the DNA. TRBV21-1 is described as a pseudogene. This CDR3 region has 13 residues. The chain's CDR3 is CASSLPDYGEAYV. As DNA, the CDR3 is TGTGCCAGTAGTCTTCCGGACTACGGCGAGGCGTACGTC.

V is TRBV6-6 and J is TRBJ1-2; 9 nucleotides match TRBD1. The V gene end was trimmed by 6 bases and the J gene end by 4 bases; junction bases not matched to a gene: 6. The germline V gene encodes CDR1 MNHNY and CDR2 SVGAGI (reference sequence). The CDR3 length is 14 residues. The CDR3 sequence: CASSRQGEGYGYTF. The CDR3 nucleotides read TGTGCCAGCAGCCGACAGGGGGAAGGCTATGGCTACACCTTC.

This clone was counted a few times. The V call is TRBV29-1, the J call TRBJ1-3, with D tentatively TRBD1 (6 bases). The CDR3 spans 15 residues. Deletions cut 5 bases from V and 0 bases from J, with 14 bases between. The germline V gene has CDR1 SQVTM and CDR2 ANQGSEA. CDR3 coding DNA: TGCAGCGTTCGGCAGGGGCCCAACTCTGGAAACACCATATATTTT. It specifies CSVRQGPNSGNTIYF.

The J gene is TRBJ2-7, the V gene TRBV28; D is perhaps TRBD2 (5 bases). CDR1 and CDR2 (germline): MDHEN, SYDVKM. V lost 6 bases to trimming and J lost 2 bases, with 11 bases between them. The CDR3 consists of 13 residues. The CDR3 coding sequence is TGTGCCAGCAGAGACACCGGGACCTACGAGCAGTACTTC. Translation: CASRDTGTYEQYF.

The V gene is TRBV11-1, the J gene TRBJ2-7; 10 nucleotides agree with TRBD2. Germline CDR1 SGHAT, CDR2 FQDESV (reference sequence). V dropped 2 bases and J dropped 5; count of bases not matched to a gene: 6. The CDR3 covers 15 residues. The CDR3 region is CASSLFGTSENEQYF. CDR3 nucleotide sequence: TGTGCCAGCAGCTTATTCGGGACTAGCGAAAACGAGCAGTACTTC. Using reference TRBV11-1 and TRBJ2-7 for the parts outside the CDR3, the full variable domain is EAEVAQSPRYKITEKSQAVAFWCDPISGHATLYWYRQILGQGPELLVQFQDESVVDDSQLPKDRFSAERLKGVDSTLKIQPAELGDSAMYLCASSLFGTSENEQYFGPGTRLTVT.

V is TRBV13 and J is TRBJ1-6; D remains ambiguous. V lost 3 bases to trimming and J lost 10 bases, with 7 bases between them. The length of the CDR3 is 12 residues. CDR1 PRHDT and CDR2 FYEKMQ come from the germline V gene (reference sequence). In DNA, the CDR3 is TGTGCCAGCAGCTTGAGAGGGTCACCCCTCCACTTT. Its translation: CASSLRGSPLHF.

The genes are TRBV19 and TRBJ2-7; tentatively, D is TRBD2 (6 bases). Germline loops: CDR1 LNHDA, CDR2 SQIVND (reference sequence). The CDR3 contains 13 residues. Between the trimmed V and J ends, which lost 3 bases and 3 bases, there was a span of 9 bases. The CDR3 DNA reads TGTGCCAGTAGTATGGGGGGAGTCTACGAGCAGTACTTC. Translated, it gives CASSMGGVYEQYF.

J is TRBJ1-2 and V is TRBV28; D unclear. Germline CDR1 is MDHEN and CDR2 is SYDVKM. Trimming took off 2 bases at V and 3 bases at J, with 10 bases between the two ends. The CDR3 consists of 14 residues. The CDR3 loop is CASSLAGIDYGYTF. The CDR3 DNA reads TGTGCCAGCAGTTTAGCGGGGATCGACTATGGCTACACCTTC.

The gene calls are TRBV15 and TRBJ2-2; no firm D call. Trimming cost V 8 bases and J 2 bases, with 12 bases left between them. Germline CDR1 and CDR2: LNHNV and YYDKDF (reference sequence). The CDR3 contains 14 residues. CDR3 nucleotides: TGTGCCACCCCCAAGGCGGCCAACACCGGGGAGCTGTTTTTT. The encoded protein is CATPKAANTGELFF.